A single sample gave rise to the 2 T cell receptor beta chains below, sequenced in a study of CD8 T cells in ankylosing spondylitis. These receptors lack a known antigen. Overall study results and limits: There was a TCR beta motif, made of several highly homologous variants, that appeared characteristic of ankylosing spondylitis blood.

TCRdb redid the calling of the 5' RACE reads with MiXCR, one entry per CDR3 protein. The table has around 220,000 distinct CDR3 sequences, 15% to 20% seen once; the top ten hold under 45%. Sample: blood, either unsorted or a sorted T cell fraction (not recorded which). Receptors originate from a male donor with ankylosing spondylitis.

This chain connects TRBV20-1 to TRBJ2-3; maybe TRBD2 (6 bases). The CDR3 covers 11 residues. With 4 bases removed from V and 10 bases from J, the gap between germline ends came to 12 bases. Germline V gene data show CDR1 as DFQATT and CDR2 as SNEGSKA (reference sequence). The CDR3 loop is CSANTGTPQYF. The DNA for the CDR3 is TGCAGTGCTAACACCGGGACTCCGCAGTATTTT.

The chain is built from TRBV20-1 and TRBJ2-7; 7 positions match TRBD2. The length of the CDR3 is 14 residues. CDR1 is DFQATT and CDR2 is SNEGSKA in the germline V gene (reference sequence). The junction had 6 bases not matched to a gene; V was cut back by 3 bases and J by 1 base. The CDR3, as DNA: TGCAGTGCTAGGTCCGGCGGGGGTTCCTACGAGCAGTACTTC. Its translation: CSARSGGGSYEQYF.